Following are 26 T cell receptor beta chains from one sample sequenced in a study of regulatory T cells in long-lasting Graves disease. Regarding time point: newly diagnosed GD, antithyroid drugs for less than 3 months. The authors made the TCR library using RNA they extracted from PBMCs. Building of the TCR beta libraries involved iRepertoire HTBI primers and Arm-PCR of CDR3 regions. From the multiplex PCR reads, TCRdb called clonotypes with MiXCR, one entry per CDR3 protein. Of more than 300,000 distinct CDR3 sequences listed, roughly a sixth are singletons. Specimen: peripheral blood mononuclear cells (PBMCs), collected at new diagnosis, from a patient treated with antithyroid drugs. These receptors were taken from a female donor with Graves disease.

The V and J genes are TRBV27 and TRBJ1-5; 9 positions match TRBD1. Germline values: CDR1 MNHEY, CDR2 SMNVEV (reference sequence). The CDR3 covers 15 residues. Losses at the gene ends were 1 base for V and 6 bases for J; bases not matched to a gene: 4. The chain's CDR3 is CASSLFGTGPQPQHF. The DNA of the CDR3 is TGTGCCAGCAGTTTATTCGGGACAGGGCCTCAGCCCCAGCATTTT.

This clonotype was observed at least ten times. This chain uses TRBV27 with TRBJ2-1; TRBD2 aligns across 8 bases. V was clipped by 2 bases and J by 8 bases; unmatched bases: 14. The CDR3 runs 17 residues. CDR1 MNHEY and CDR2 SMNVEV come from the germline V gene (reference sequence). The CDR3 here is CASSLPPGGHSIDEQFF. The CDR3 DNA reads as TGTGCCAGCAGTTTACCCCCGGGGGGGCACTCTATAGATGAGCAGTTCTTC.

A note on this clonotype: This may be a read error, as it is one base from a much larger clone. The rearrangement links TRBV28 to TRBJ2-3; D unclear. Germline V lookup: CDR1 MDHEN, CDR2 SYDVKM. Trimming removed 6 bases from V and 6 bases from J, with 19 bases in between. The CDR3 is made up of 15 amino acids. The CDR3 spells CASSPTGGALDTQYF. CDR3 nucleotides: TGTGCCAGCAGCCCGACTGGCGGTGCGTTGGATACGCAGTATTTT.

The chain uses TRBV5-6 and TRBJ2-3, with 9 positions matching TRBD2. Germline V lookup: CDR1 SGHDT, CDR2 YYEEEE. This CDR3 contains 18 residues. V shed 4 bases, J shed 4 bases, and the junction held 16 bases outside the gene matches. CDR3 in amino acids: CASSGAGRGGIGADTQYF. DNA for the CDR3: TGTGCCAGCAGCGGCGCCGGGCGGGGGGGCATAGGCGCAGATACGCAGTATTTT. Full variable domain (outside the CDR3, taken from reference TRBV5-6 and TRBJ2-3): DAGVTQSPTHLIKTRGQQVTLRCSPKSGHDTVSWYQQALGQGPQFIFQYYEEEERQRGNFPDRFSGHQFPNYSSELNVNALLLGDSALYLCASSGAGRGGIGADTQYFGPGTRLTVL.

This clonotype was recorded at least ten times. This rearrangement joins TRBV6-1 to TRBJ1-2; D is perhaps TRBD1 (5 bases). With 11 bases removed from V and 4 bases from J, the gap between germline ends came to 11 bases. Per germline, CDR1 MNHNS and CDR2 SASEGT. The CDR3 sequence is 11 residues long. For the CDR3, the DNA is TGTGCCCGATGGGACGTCTATGGCTACACCTTC. This encodes CARWDVYGYTF.

This clonotype was detected ten times or more. The chain recombines TRBV7-9 with TRBJ2-1; D unclear. The CDR3 sequence is 13 residues long. With 5 bases removed from V and 3 bases from J, the gap between germline ends came to 8 bases. The germline V gene encodes CDR1 SEHNR and CDR2 FQNEAQ (reference sequence). Here the CDR3 reads CASSTTNYNEQFF. The CDR3 region has the DNA TGTGCCAGCAGCACCACTAACTACAATGAGCAGTTCTTC.

This clonotype was found many times. This chain connects TRBV27 to TRBJ2-1; 8 positions agree with TRBD2. The V segment lost 3 bases and the J segment 10 bases; nucleotides outside the gene matches: 5. The CDR3 has 13 residues. The V gene's germline CDR1 is MNHEY and CDR2 SMNVEV (reference sequence). CDR3 sequence: CASSLEREGEQFF. The CDR3 bases are TGTGCCAGCAGTTTGGAACGGGAGGGAGAGCAGTTCTTC.

This clonotype was detected ten times or more. This rearrangement joins TRBV5-1 to TRBJ1-2; 10 bases align to TRBD1. The germline V gene has CDR1 SGHRS and CDR2 YFSETQ. The CDR3 covers 17 residues. V lost 4 bases, J lost 3 bases, and 12 bases stayed unmatched. CDR3 residues: CASSRSTGGILDYGYTF. DNA for the CDR3: TGCGCCAGCAGCCGTTCGACAGGGGGCATTTTGGACTATGGCTACACCTTC.

The chain employs TRBV7-3 and TRBJ2-6; the D is unclear. Trimming left V 3 bases short and J 4 bases short, with 10 bases between. The CDR3 has 15 residues. CDR1 SGHTA and CDR2 FQGTGA come from the germline V gene. CDR3 bases: TGTGCCAGCAGCTTTGTAGGTACGGGGGCCAACGTCCTGACTTTC. It codes for CASSFVGTGANVLTF. Based on the CDR3 plus reference TRBV7-3 and TRBJ2-6, the full variable domain is GAGVSQTPSNKVTEKGKYVELRCDPISGHTALYWYRQSLGQGPEFLIYFQGTGAADDSGLPNDRFFAVRPEGSVSTLKIQRTERGDSAVYLCASSFVGTGANVLTFGAGSRLTVL.

The chain has TRBV27 and TRBJ2-3, with 9 positions matching TRBD1. The CDR3 covers 19 residues. CDR1 is MNHEY, CDR2 SMNVEV, per germline (reference sequence). Trimming at V came to 4 bases and at J to 1 base, leaving 15 bases not matched to a gene. CDR3 region: CASSSLNHRGRWGTDTQYF. The CDR3 DNA sequence: TGTGCCAGCAGTTCCCTTAATCACAGGGGGCGGTGGGGCACAGATACGCAGTATTTT.

In its sample, this clonotype was seen a few times. V usage is TRBV27 and J usage is TRBJ2-4, with 10 bases that match TRBD2. The V gene end was trimmed by 5 bases and the J gene end by 2 bases; junction bases not matched to a gene: 6. The CDR3 length is 16 residues. From germline, CDR1 is MNHEY and CDR2 SMNVEV (reference sequence). CDR3 residues: CASSPGLAKTKNIQYF. CDR3 coding DNA: TGTGCCAGCAGTCCGGGACTAGCGAAGACCAAAAACATTCAGTACTTC.

This clonotype has ten or more counts. The V call is TRBV6-5, the J call TRBJ1-2, with D perhaps TRBD1 (6 bases). The CDR3 runs to 13 residues. V was clipped by 2 bases and J by 8 bases, with 12 bases between them. From germline, CDR1 is MNHEY and CDR2 SVGAGI. The CDR3 DNA reads as TGTGCCAGCAGTTACGCCTCAGGGGTCGGCTACACCTTC. It specifies CASSYASGVGYTF.

A few counts support this clonotype. This chain uses TRBV14 with TRBJ2-3; D gene ambiguous. V lost 0 bases to trimming and J lost 4 bases, with 8 bases between them. CDR3 size: 14 residues. From germline, CDR1 is SGHDN and CDR2 FVKESK. DNA for the CDR3: TGTGCCAGCAGCCAAGAGGTCAGCCCAGATACGCAGTATTTT. This translates into CASSQEVSPDTQYF.

This clonotype was recorded many times. The chain employs TRBV9 and TRBJ2-1; TRBD2 matches 9 bases. The germline gives CDR1 SGDLS, CDR2 YYNGEE. CDR3 length equals 14 residues. V shed 2 bases, J shed 14 bases, and the junction held 11 bases outside the gene matches. The CDR3 DNA reads as TGTGCCAGCAGCGTTGGGACTAGCCCCTATGGAAAGTTCTTC. Its translation: CASSVGTSPYGKFF.

This clonotype was recorded at least ten times. J is TRBJ2-3 and V is TRBV6-1; 7 bases fit TRBD1. Germline CDR1 is MNHNS and CDR2 is SASEGT. V was clipped by 8 bases and J by 4 bases; unmatched bases: 6. The CDR3 consists of 13 residues. The DNA of the CDR3 is TGTGCCAGCCGGGGACAGAAATCAGATACGCAGTATTTT. Amino acids: CASRGQKSDTQYF.

On this clonotype: A far larger clone differs by one base, so this is likely a read error. V is TRBV7-2 and J is TRBJ2-5; D may be TRBD2 (6 bases). The CDR3 runs to 14 residues. CDR1 and CDR2 from the germline V gene are SGHTA and FQGNSA. This chain's CDR3 is CACSLSAGAETQYF. DNA for the CDR3: TGTGCCTGCAGCTTATCAGCGGGTGCAGAGACCCAGTACTTC.

As regards this clonotype: Germline and junction disagree at one end, which may indicate a read error. This chain connects TRBV7-3 to TRBJ2-3, with TRBD2 identical over 9 bases. Germline V CDR1 and CDR2: SGHTA, FQGTGA. The CDR3 covers 15 residues. In DNA form, the CDR3 reads TGTACCAGTACGAGCGGGGGGCCGTCCACAGATACGCAGTATTTT. It codes for CTSTSGGPSTDTQYF.

This clonotype turned up a few times. This rearrangement joins TRBV5-4 to TRBJ1-2, with TRBD1 matching over 8 bases. Germline assignment: CDR1 SGHNT and CDR2 YYREEE (reference sequence). CDR3 length: 15 residues. V was clipped by 4 bases and J by 5 bases; unmatched bases: 10. The CDR3 reads CASSRGTGRDYGYTF. The DNA for the CDR3 is TGTGCCAGCAGCCGTGGGACAGGAAGGGATTATGGCTACACCTTC.

The sample holds many counts of this clonotype. V usage is TRBV5-1 and J usage is TRBJ2-3; TRBD1 might be the D (7 bases). The V and J ends lost 6 bases and 3 bases respectively, with 11 bases between them. Per germline, CDR1 SGHRS and CDR2 YFSETQ. The CDR3 is 13 amino acids. CDR3 sequence: CASTPGGTDTQYF. CDR3 nucleotide sequence: TGCGCCAGCACCCCAGGGGGGACAGATACGCAGTATTTT.

In its sample, this clonotype was seen many times. The V gene is TRBV15, the J gene TRBJ2-4, with 10 bases matching TRBD1. CDR1 and CDR2 (germline): LNHNV, YYDKDF (reference sequence). CDR3 length: 14 residues. J lost 6 bases, V lost 4 bases, and 3 bases had no gene match. CDR3 sequence: CATSTRTGGNIQYF. CDR3 nucleotide sequence: TGTGCCACCAGCACTCGGACAGGGGGAAACATTCAGTACTTC.

The chain couples TRBV2 to TRBJ2-5; the D call may be TRBD1 or TRBD2 (5 bases each). Trimming removed 7 bases from V and 5 bases from J, with 14 bases in between. Germline assignment: CDR1 SNHLY and CDR2 FYNNEI. CDR3 length equals 13 residues. CDR3 loop: CASTRDQQETQYF. The CDR3 DNA follows: TGTGCCAGCACCCGGGACCAGCAGGAGACCCAGTACTTC.

This clonotype was seen a handful of times. This chain connects TRBV5-6 to TRBJ1-5; a possible D gene is TRBD1 (6 bases). The CDR3 consists of 14 residues. Per germline, CDR1 SGHDT and CDR2 YYEEEE. V was pared by 4 bases and J by 6 bases, with 14 bases between. This CDR3 reads CASSTRGVSQPQHF. CDR3 coding DNA: TGTGCCAGCAGCACCAGGGGTGTAAGTCAGCCCCAGCATTTT.

The sample holds many counts of this clonotype. The chain recombines TRBV15 with TRBJ1-1, with a possible D match to TRBD1 (6 bases). V was pared by 1 base and J by 3 bases, with 24 bases between. The germline V gene has CDR1 LNHNV and CDR2 YYDKDF (reference sequence). The CDR3 covers 19 residues. The CDR3 here is CATSRAFIGGRRLYTEAFF. The DNA for the CDR3 is TGTGCCACCAGCAGAGCTTTCATTGGGGGCAGAAGACTTTACACTGAAGCTTTCTTT.

This clonotype was counted only a few times. This chain joins TRBV28 and TRBJ2-1; D unresolved. Trimming shortened V by 5 bases and J by 3 bases, and 11 bases separated the two germline ends. This CDR3 has 14 residues. In germline, CDR1 is MDHEN, CDR2 SYDVKM. The CDR3 region has the DNA TGTGCCAGCAGTCCAAATGATTTCTACAATGAGCAGTTCTTC. Encoded protein: CASSPNDFYNEQFF.

This clonotype was detected ten times or more. This chain connects TRBV6-1 to TRBJ1-1; TRBD1 matches at 10 bases. Trimming cost V 4 bases and J 5 bases; bases outside gene matches: 16. The CDR3 is 18 residues long. Germline loops: CDR1 MNHNS, CDR2 SASEGT. The DNA for the CDR3 is TGTGCCAGCAGTGCGAGGCCCGGGACAGGGGTTAAAGGGACTGAAGCTTTCTTT. Translating gives CASSARPGTGVKGTEAFF.

This clonotype was picked up many times. The DNA of the CDR3 is TGTGCCAGCAGTGAAGTAACAGGGGGCGGAAACACCATATATTTT. It encodes CASSEVTGGGNTIYF. The chain has TRBV6-1 and TRBJ1-3; 9 nucleotides agree with TRBD1. The CDR3 sequence is 15 residues long. Germline V gene lookup returns CDR1 MNHNS and CDR2 SASEGT. V gave up 1 base and J gave up 4 bases; unmatched junction bases: 2.